The 16 T cell receptor beta chains given below trace back to one sample, sequenced in a study of regulatory T cells in long-lasting Graves disease. The time point was: newly diagnosed GD, antithyroid drugs for less than 3 months. The TCR library was made from RNA that had been extracted from PBMCs in TRIzol. Sequencing libraries for TCR beta were prepared with iRepertoire HTBI primers and Arm-PCR of CDR3 regions. From the multiplex PCR reads, TCRdb called clonotypes with MiXCR, one entry per CDR3 protein. Among hundreds of thousands of distinct CDR3 sequences, 16% were seen once, and the ten largest hold 25%. The same specimen was also included in a second study, on T cells in Graves' hyperthyroidism and ophthalmopathy.

Sequences were derived from peripheral blood mononuclear cells (PBMCs), sampled at new diagnosis, from a patient treated with antithyroid drugs. The source of these receptors is a woman aged 40 to 65 with Graves disease.

This clonotype was found a few times. The chain links TRBV12-3 or TRBV12-4 to TRBJ2-1, with TRBD1 matching 9 bases. V was clipped by 6 bases and J by 4 bases; unmatched bases: 1. CDR3 length equals 13 residues. In DNA form, the CDR3 reads TGTGCCAGCAGGACAGGGGGGTACAATGAGCAGTTCTTC. Translation: CASRTGGYNEQFF.

This chain uses TRBV10-1 with TRBJ1-3; the match to TRBD1 covers 7 bases. CDR1 is WNHNN, CDR2 SYGVQD, per germline (reference sequence). The CDR3 extends over 16 amino acids. Trimming took 4 bases from V and 3 from J; bases not matched to a gene: 9. Here the CDR3 DNA reads TGCGCCAGCAGTGCCCGGGACAGCTTCTTTGGAAACACCATATATTTT. Translated: CASSARDSFFGNTIYF.

A remark on this clonotype: This may be a read error: a much more frequent sequence differs by one nucleotide. The J gene is TRBJ1-3, the V gene TRBV2; D call uncertain. The germline V gene encodes CDR1 SNHLY and CDR2 FYNNEI. This CDR3 has 14 residues. In DNA, the CDR3 is TGTGCCAGCAGTGAACTTCTCTCTGGAAACACCATATGTTTT. This encodes CASSELLSGNTICF.

V is TRBV20-1 and J is TRBJ2-7; 13 bases are shared with TRBD2. J lost 2 bases, V lost 6 bases, and 4 bases had no gene match. Germline CDR1 DFQATT, CDR2 SNEGSKA (reference sequence). This CDR3 contains 14 residues. The CDR3 DNA is TGCAGTGCAACCGGGACTAGCGGGACCTACGAGCAGTACTTC. This encodes CSATGTSGTYEQYF.

The V and J genes are TRBV6-1 and TRBJ1-1, with a tentative D call TRBD1 (5 bases). CDR3 length: 13 amino acids. Per the germline V gene, CDR1 is MNHNS and CDR2 is SASEGT. The V and J ends lost 8 bases and 2 bases respectively, with 12 bases between them. The CDR3 region has the DNA TGTGCCAGCCCCGACAGATCCAACACTGAAGCTTTCTTT. Residues: CASPDRSNTEAFF.

The rearrangement uses TRBV20-1 and TRBJ2-1, with D perhaps matching TRBD1 (5 bases). V lost 2 bases and J lost 7, with 9 bases in between. CDR1 is DFQATT, CDR2 SNEGSKA, per germline (reference sequence). This CDR3 contains 12 residues. CDR3 region: CSARQGANEQFF. CDR3 DNA: TGCAGTGCTAGACAGGGTGCGAATGAGCAGTTCTTC.

The count of this clonotype is one. An end of the junction differs from the germline gene, which may be a read error. The chain is built from TRBV30 and TRBJ1-4, with D uncertain. This CDR3 is 16 amino acids long. Germline lookup yields CDR1 GTSNPN and CDR2 SVGIG (reference sequence). The CDR3 reads CAWSGRLTRDAEKLFF. CDR3 DNA: TGTGCCTGGAGTGGACGGCTGACAAGGGATGCGGAAAAACTATTTTTT.

The chain combines TRBV30 with TRBJ2-3; TRBD2 is a possible D gene (7 bases). This CDR3 is built from 16 residues. Germline-derived CDR1 and CDR2 are GTSNPN and SVGIG (reference sequence). CDR3: CASSRGGGRGTDTQYF. Written as DNA, the CDR3 is TGTGCATCGAGTCGAGGGGGGGGACGGGGGACAGATACGCAGTATTTT.

The V and J genes are TRBV10-3 and TRBJ1-3; the match to TRBD1 covers 9 bases. V shed 7 bases and J 3 bases; nucleotides not matched to a gene: 4. There are 14 residues in the CDR3. Germline-derived CDR1 and CDR2 are ENHRY and SYGVKD. The CDR3 here is CAIKTGGLGNTIYF. The CDR3 nucleotides are TGTGCCATCAAAACAGGGGGCCTTGGAAACACCATATATTTT.

This clonotype was counted many times. The chain carries TRBV10-3 and TRBJ2-7; possibly TRBD1 or TRBD2 for D (5 bases each). The CDR3 length is 13 residues. Between the trimmed V and J ends, which lost 10 bases and 5 bases, there was a span of 18 bases. Germline V CDR1 and CDR2: ENHRY, SYGVKD. CDR3 loop: CATNTGTDDEQYF. The CDR3, as DNA: TGTGCCACAAACACCGGGACGGACGACGAGCAGTACTTC.

This clonotype has ten or more counts. The chain recombines TRBV4-1 with TRBJ2-5, with D unresolved. The CDR3 totals 13 residues. Germline CDR1 and CDR2: MGHRA and YSYEKL. Between the trimmed V and J ends, which lost 4 bases and 5 bases, there was a span of 11 bases. The CDR3 spells CASSLDMGETQYF. Here the CDR3 DNA reads TGCGCCAGCAGCCTAGACATGGGGGAGACCCAGTACTTC.

This clonotype was picked up many times. The chain combines TRBV28 with TRBJ2-1, with D possibly TRBD2 on 5 matching bases. Trimming left V 7 bases short and J 3 bases short, with 13 bases between. Germline V gene sequence: CDR1 MDHEN, CDR2 SYDVKM. The CDR3 runs 14 residues. The CDR3 protein is CASTSGGRYNEQFF. In DNA, the CDR3 is TGTGCCAGCACCTCTGGAGGACGCTACAATGAGCAGTTCTTC.

This clonotype has a handful of counts. This sequence joins TRBV19 and TRBJ2-3, with unresolved D. The CDR3 contains 13 residues. In germline, CDR1 is LNHDA, CDR2 SQIVND (reference sequence). The germline V and J ends were trimmed by 4 bases and 6 bases, with 11 bases remaining between them. The CDR3 spells CASSRSIVDTQYF. CDR3 DNA sequence: TGTGCCAGTAGTAGATCAATAGTGGATACGCAGTATTTT. The whole variable domain, remainder taken from reference TRBV19 and TRBJ2-3, is DGGITQSPKYLFRKEGQNVTLSCEQNLNHDAMYWYRQDPGQGLRLIYYSQIVNDFQKGDIAEGYSVSREKKESFPLTVTSAQKNPTAFYLCASSRSIVDTQYFGPGTRLTVL.

This clonotype was seen only a few times. The gene calls are TRBV30 and TRBJ1-2; no clear D gene. The CDR3 contains 15 residues. V lost 0 bases, J lost 4 bases, and 15 bases lay in between. The germline CDR1 and CDR2 sequences are GTSNPN and SVGIG (reference sequence). The chain's CDR3 is CAWSVKSGNRYGYTF. CDR3 nucleotides: TGTGCCTGGAGTGTAAAGTCCGGGAATCGCTATGGCTACACCTTC.

The sample holds many counts of this clonotype. This chain joins TRBV20-1 and TRBJ1-1; 9 nucleotides line up with TRBD1. The CDR3 sequence is 16 residues long. The ends lost 2 bases at V and 1 base at J; junction bases unmatched: 8. Germline CDR1 is DFQATT and CDR2 is SNEGSKA (reference sequence). CDR3 sequence: CSARSPGGQGNTEAFF. The CDR3 DNA is TGCAGTGCTAGATCCCCGGGGGGACAGGGGAACACTGAAGCTTTCTTT.

In its sample, this clonotype was seen many times. The J gene is TRBJ1-2, the V gene TRBV7-2; the D is unclear. The ends were cut back, 4 bases at V and 2 bases at J, with 8 bases in the middle. Germline V gene sequence: CDR1 SGHTA, CDR2 FQGNSA. The CDR3 has 13 residues. The CDR3 DNA sequence: TGTGCCAGCAGCTACACACGAAACTATGGCTACACCTTC. Translation gives CASSYTRNYGYTF.